The rows below give T cell receptor beta chains drawn from one sample of a study of T cell changes during pregnancy in multiple sclerosis. Measured with immunoSEQ multiplex PCR; TCRdb has only the in-frame clones, and not every one. Of 65,000 to 75,000 clones in the sample, just over 90% were seen once. The specimen comprised peripheral blood, sampled in the second trimester of pregnancy. The receptors shown here come from a female donor with multiple sclerosis, enrolled in a pregnancy study. Each CDR3 is given with its conserved first and last residue. D genes are given only for firm matches. Clone size is given for some rows only: seen once, a few or many times, or a class if the clone is expanded.

TRBV4-2	-	TRBJ2-7	few	CASSQAGQKPYEQYF	TGTGCCAGCAGCCAAGCCGGACAGAAACCCTACGAGCAGTACTTC
TRBV2	-	TRBJ2-1	-	CASSGGMGSYNEQFF	TGTGCCAGCAGTGGAGGGATGGGGTCCTACAATGAGCAGTTCTTC
TRBV19	TRBD1	TRBJ1-2	-	CASTEDRDTNYGYTF	TGTGCCAGTACCGAGGACAGGGACACTAACTATGGCTACACCTTC
TRBV7-2	-	TRBJ1-5	-	CASKIGGAINQPQHF	TGTGCCAGCAAAATCGGGGGGGCGATAAATCAGCCCCAGCATTTT
TRBV19	TRBD2	TRBJ2-7	-	CASGYTSGSSYEQYF	TGTGCCAGTGGGTACACTAGCGGCAGCTCCTACGAGCAGTACTTC
TRBV19	TRBD2	TRBJ2-4	-	CASKLFSGLAKNIQYF	TGTGCCAGTAAATTGTTTAGCGGGTTAGCCAAAAACATTCAGTACTTC
TRBV28	-	TRBJ2-7	-	CASSFFPAEVYEQYF	TGTGCCAGCAGTTTCTTCCCAGCGGAGGTATACGAGCAGTACTTC
TRBV11-2	-	TRBJ1-5	-	CASSLVQRNQPQHF	TGTGCCAGCAGCTTAGTACAGAGAAATCAGCCCCAGCATTTT
TRBV29-1	-	TRBJ2-3	-	CSVLIHTDTQYF	TGCAGCGTCCTGATACACACAGATACGCAGTATTTT
TRBV6-5	TRBD1	TRBJ1-2	-	CASSQQGGYGYTF	TGTGCCAGCAGTCAACAGGGGGGATATGGCTACACCTTC
TRBV4-1	-	TRBJ2-7	-	CASSPAIGDYEQYF	TGCGCCAGCAGCCCGGCCATTGGAGACTACGAGCAGTACTTC
TRBV5-1	-	TRBJ2-7	-	CASSWPGNEQYF	TGCGCCAGCAGCTGGCCCGGGAACGAGCAGTACTTC